This TCR beta chain was sequenced in a study of blood T cell repertoires in COVID-19. This clone showed up just a few times. Sequencing used immunoSEQ multiplex PCR; TCRdb keeps in-frame clones, though not all of them. The sample records 310,000 or so clones, 87% being singletons. This sequence was found in a woman in her thirties or forties who had recovered from COVID-19. Sequencing used PBMCs or T cells enriched from blood (not recorded which).

CDR3 loop: CASILGQGNFGYTF. DNA of the CDR3: TGTGCCAGCATTCTGGGACAGGGGAATTTTGGCTACACCTTC. V is TRBV2 and J is TRBJ1-2; 10 bases fit TRBD1. The CDR3 runs to 14 residues. Trimming took 7 bases from V and 7 from J; bases not matched to a gene: 9. CDR1 is SNHLY, CDR2 FYNNEI, per germline.